This T cell receptor beta chain was documented in a study of blood T cell repertoires in COVID-19. Study at large: Spain, Italy and the United States supplied samples that represented acute and convalescent COVID-19. T cells, B-cell-depleted T cells, or PBMCs provided the cDNA or gDNA that served as material.

The CDR3 length is 12 residues. Germline CDR1 is MNHNY and CDR2 is SVGAGI (reference sequence). With 6 bases removed from V and 6 bases from J, the gap between germline ends came to 8 bases. The authors' processing: How many nucleated cells were present was estimated from reference gene primer amplification. Sequencing used immunoSEQ multiplex PCR; TCRdb keeps in-frame clones, though not all of them. The DNA was the basis for D and trimming; V, J and clone size are from that table. The data hold around 59,000 clones, with less than 85% observed a single time. What was sequenced was peripheral blood. This sequence was found in a woman in her 50s with active or convalescent COVID-19. The rearrangement links TRBV6-6 to TRBJ2-2, with a tentative D call TRBD2 (7 bases). The CDR3 nucleotides are TGTGCCAGCAGAGGGGGGGCCGGGGAGCTGTTTTTT. Translation gives CASRGGAGELFF.